This T cell receptor beta chain was retrieved from a study of blood T cell repertoires in COVID-19. In the study overall: From T cells, B-cell-depleted T cells, or PBMCs came the material, which was cDNA or gDNA.

As originally analysed: Scientists estimated how many nucleated cells there were by amplifying reference gene primers. Method: immunoSEQ multiplex PCR; TCRdb's copy keeps in-frame clones and lacks some. That table furnishes V, J and clone size, whereas the DNA furnished D and trimming. The sample includes roughly 250,000 clones, around 84% of them seen just once. The CDR3 loop spans 16 amino acids. With 1 base clipped from V and 8 bases from J, the junction kept 10 bases outside the gene matches. Germline assignment: CDR1 SGHDT and CDR2 YYEEEE. Participant-reported clinical history was the basis for cohort assignment.

V is TRBV5-6 and J is TRBJ2-3, with 10 bases fitting TRBD2. This receptor was taken from a woman in her 50s who had recovered from COVID-19. Specimen: PBMCs or T cells enriched from blood (not recorded which). Written as DNA, the CDR3 is TGTGCCAGCAGCTTGAGGAAGGTAGCGGGAGGCGGTACGCAGTATTTT. Its translation: CASSLRKVAGGGTQYF.